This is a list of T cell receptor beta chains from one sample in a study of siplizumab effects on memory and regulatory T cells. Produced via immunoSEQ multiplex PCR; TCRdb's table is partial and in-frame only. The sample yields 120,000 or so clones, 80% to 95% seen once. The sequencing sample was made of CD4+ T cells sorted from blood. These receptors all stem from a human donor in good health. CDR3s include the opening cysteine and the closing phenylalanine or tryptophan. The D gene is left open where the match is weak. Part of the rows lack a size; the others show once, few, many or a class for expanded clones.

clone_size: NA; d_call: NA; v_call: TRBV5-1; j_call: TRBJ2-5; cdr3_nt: TGCGCCAGCAGCTTGGAGTCCGGACTATACCAAGAGACCCAGTACTTC; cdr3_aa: CASSLESGLYQETQYF
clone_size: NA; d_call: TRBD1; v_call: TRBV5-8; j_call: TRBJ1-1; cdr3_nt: TGTGCCAGCTTGGAGGGACAGACGAACACTGAAGCTTTCTTT; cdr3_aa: CASLEGQTNTEAFF
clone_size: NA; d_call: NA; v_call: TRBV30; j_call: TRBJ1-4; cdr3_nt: TGTGCCGGCGAGGACAGACCTAATGAAAAACTGTTTTTT; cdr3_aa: CAGEDRPNEKLFF
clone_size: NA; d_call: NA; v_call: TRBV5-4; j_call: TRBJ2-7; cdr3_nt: TGTGCCAGTCTGTCCGGGCTGGGAGAGCAGTACTTC; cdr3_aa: CASLSGLGEQYF
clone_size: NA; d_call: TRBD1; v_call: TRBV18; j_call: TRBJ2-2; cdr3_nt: TGTGCCAGCTCACGACCTATAGCTTGGACAGGACGAAACACCGGGGAGCTGTTTTTT; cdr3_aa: CASSRPIAWTGRNTGELFF
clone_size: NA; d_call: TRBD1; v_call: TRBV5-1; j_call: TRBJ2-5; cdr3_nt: TGCGCCAGCAGCCCAGGGACAGGGACGGGCGAGACCCAGTACTTC; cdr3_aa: CASSPGTGTGETQYF
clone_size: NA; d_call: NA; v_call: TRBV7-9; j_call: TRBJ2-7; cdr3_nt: TGTGCCAGCAGCTTAGGGGAGACCTACGAGCAGTACTTC; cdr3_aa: CASSLGETYEQYF
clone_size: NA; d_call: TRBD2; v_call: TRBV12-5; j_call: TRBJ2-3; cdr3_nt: TGTGCTAGTGGGGGGAGCGGGAGGGCAGATACGCAGTATTTT; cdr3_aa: CASGGSGRADTQYF
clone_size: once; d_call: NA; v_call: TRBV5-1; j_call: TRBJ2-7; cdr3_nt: TGCGCCAGCAGCTTTGGGGCCGGGGCCTACGAGCAGTACTTC; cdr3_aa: CASSFGAGAYEQYF
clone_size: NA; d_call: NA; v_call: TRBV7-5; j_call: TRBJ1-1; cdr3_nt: TGTGCCAGAAGCCGTCACTACCTACAGGTGACGGGAGCGAACACTGAAGCTTTCTTT; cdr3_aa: CARSRHYLQVTGANTEAFF
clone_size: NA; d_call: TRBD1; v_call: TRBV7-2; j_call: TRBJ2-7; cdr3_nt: TGTGCCAGCAGCCCCAGGTGGCAGGGGGCCTCCTACGAGCAGTACTTC; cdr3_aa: CASSPRWQGASYEQYF
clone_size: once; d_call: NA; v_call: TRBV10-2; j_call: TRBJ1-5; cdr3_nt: TGCGCCAGCAGTGAGAGCAGGGTGGGCAATCAGCCCCAGCATTTT; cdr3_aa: CASSESRVGNQPQHF
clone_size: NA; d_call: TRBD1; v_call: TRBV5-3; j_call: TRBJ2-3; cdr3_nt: TGTGCCAGAAGCTGTGGACAGGGGAATTCTAGCACAGATACGCAGTATTTT; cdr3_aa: CARSCGQGNSSTDTQYF
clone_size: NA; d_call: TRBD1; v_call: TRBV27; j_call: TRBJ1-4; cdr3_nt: TGTGCCAGCAGCCGGACAGGGGTTGAAAAACTGTTTTTT; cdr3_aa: CASSRTGVEKLFF
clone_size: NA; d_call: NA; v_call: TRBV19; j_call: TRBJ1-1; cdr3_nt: TGTGCCACCATAGCTTCAGCGGCTTTCTTT; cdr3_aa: CATIASAAFF
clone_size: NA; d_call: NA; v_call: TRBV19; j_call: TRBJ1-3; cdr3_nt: TGTGCCAGTAGTATAGACGACTCTGGAAACACCATATATTTT; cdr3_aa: CASSIDDSGNTIYF
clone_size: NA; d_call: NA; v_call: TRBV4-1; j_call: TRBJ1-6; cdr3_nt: TGCGCCAGCAGCACCAGCGGGGGCACCAGCTCCTATAATTCACCCCTCCACTTT; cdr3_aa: CASSTSGGTSSYNSPLHF
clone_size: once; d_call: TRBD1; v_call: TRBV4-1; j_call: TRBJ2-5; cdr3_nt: TGCGCCAGCAGCCATAATACAGGGGGATGGGGGCAAGAGACCCAGTACTTC; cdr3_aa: CASSHNTGGWGQETQYF
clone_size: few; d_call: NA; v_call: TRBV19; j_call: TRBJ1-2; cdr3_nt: TGTGCCAGTACCCCTAACCGGGGGCCTACGGGCTACACCTTC; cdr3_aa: CASTPNRGPTGYTF
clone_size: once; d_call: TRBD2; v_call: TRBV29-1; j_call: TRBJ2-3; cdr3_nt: TGCAGCGTTGATGGGACTAGCGGTCGCACAGATACGCAGTATTTT; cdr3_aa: CSVDGTSGRTDTQYF
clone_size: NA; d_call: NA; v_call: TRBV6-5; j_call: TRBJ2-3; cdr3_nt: TGTGCCAGCCGGAGGCAACCCACAGATACGCAGTATTTT; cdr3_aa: CASRRQPTDTQYF
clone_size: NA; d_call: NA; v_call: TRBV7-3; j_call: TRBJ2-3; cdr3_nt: TGTGCCAGCAGCCCCCCCCGAGCAGAAACAAATACGCAGTATTTT; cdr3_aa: CASSPPRAETNTQYF
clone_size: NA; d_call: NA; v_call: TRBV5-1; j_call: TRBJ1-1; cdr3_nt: TGCGCCAGCAGCTCCCGGGACGGACTCATGAACACTGAAGCTTTCTTT; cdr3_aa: CASSSRDGLMNTEAFF
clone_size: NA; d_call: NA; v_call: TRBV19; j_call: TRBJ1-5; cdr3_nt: TGTGCCAGTAGCAACAACGACCGGGCCTTGGCCCATCAGCCCCAGCATTTT; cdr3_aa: CASSNNDRALAHQPQHF
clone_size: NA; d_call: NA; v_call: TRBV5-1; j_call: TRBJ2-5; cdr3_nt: TGCGCCAGCAGCTTGGCCGGGGTAGGGATGCTATCAGAGACCCAGTACTTC; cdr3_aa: CASSLAGVGMLSETQYF
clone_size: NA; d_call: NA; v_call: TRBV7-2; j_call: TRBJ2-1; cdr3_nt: TGTGCCAGCAGCTTAGGGAGGCGGGATCGGAATGAGCAGTTCTTC; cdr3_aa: CASSLGRRDRNEQFF
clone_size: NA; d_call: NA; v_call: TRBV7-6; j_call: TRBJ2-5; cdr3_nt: TGTGCCAGCAGCAAAACTACCCAGGGGACCCAGTACTTC; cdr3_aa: CASSKTTQGTQYF
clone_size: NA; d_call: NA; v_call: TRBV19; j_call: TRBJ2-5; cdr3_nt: TGTGCCAGTAGTGCAGGGATCCAAGAGACCCAGTACTTC; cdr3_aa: CASSAGIQETQYF
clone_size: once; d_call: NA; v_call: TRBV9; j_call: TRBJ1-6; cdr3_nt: TGTGCCAGCAGCGTAGGGGACCATAATTCACCCCTCCACTTT; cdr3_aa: CASSVGDHNSPLHF
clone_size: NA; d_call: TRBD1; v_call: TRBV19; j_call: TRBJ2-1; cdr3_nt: TGTGCCAGTAGTATCCTGGGACAGGGTAGCAATGAGCAGTTCTTC; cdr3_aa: CASSILGQGSNEQFF
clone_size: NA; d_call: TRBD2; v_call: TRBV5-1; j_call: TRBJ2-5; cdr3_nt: TGCGCCAGCAGCTGGGGGACTAGCGGGAGGGCCTCCCAAGAGACCCAGTACTTC; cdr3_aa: CASSWGTSGRASQETQYF
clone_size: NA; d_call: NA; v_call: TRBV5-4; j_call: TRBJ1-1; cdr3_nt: TGTGCCAGCAGCCCGGATGGCAGGGGGAACACTGAAGCTTTCTTT; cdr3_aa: CASSPDGRGNTEAFF
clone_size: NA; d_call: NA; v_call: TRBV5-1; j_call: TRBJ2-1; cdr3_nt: TGCGCCAGCAGCCGTGGGGGAGTGGCCTACAATGAGCAGTTCTTC; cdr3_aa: CASSRGGVAYNEQFF
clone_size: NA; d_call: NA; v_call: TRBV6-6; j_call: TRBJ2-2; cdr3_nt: TGTGCCAGCAGTTACAGCAGGGGCACCGGGGAGCTGTTTTTT; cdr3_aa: CASSYSRGTGELFF
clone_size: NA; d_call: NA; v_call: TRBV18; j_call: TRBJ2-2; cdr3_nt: TGTGCCAGCTCACCCCTAACTGGGGGAGGCACCGGGGAGCTGTTTTTT; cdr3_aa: CASSPLTGGGTGELFF
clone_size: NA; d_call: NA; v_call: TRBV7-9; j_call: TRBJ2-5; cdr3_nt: TGTGCCAGCAGCTTAGCCCGGGAGACGGAGACCCAGTACTTC; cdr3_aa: CASSLARETETQYF
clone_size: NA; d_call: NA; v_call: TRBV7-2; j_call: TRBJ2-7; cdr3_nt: TGTGCCAGCAGCTTACTTCGGGACTCCTACGAGCAGTACTTC; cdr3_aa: CASSLLRDSYEQYF
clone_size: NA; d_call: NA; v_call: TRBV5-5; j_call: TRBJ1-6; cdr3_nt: TGTGCCAGCAGCTTTTTTCCCCAGGGGTCACCCCTCCACTTT; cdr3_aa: CASSFFPQGSPLHF
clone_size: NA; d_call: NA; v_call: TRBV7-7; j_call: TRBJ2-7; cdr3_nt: TGTGCCAGCAGCTCCAATAGAAGGGAGGAGCAGTACTTC; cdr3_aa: CASSSNRREEQYF
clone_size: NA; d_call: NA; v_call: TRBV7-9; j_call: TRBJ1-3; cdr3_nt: TGTGCCAGCAGCTTTTGGTACTCTGGAAACACCATATATTTT; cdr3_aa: CASSFWYSGNTIYF
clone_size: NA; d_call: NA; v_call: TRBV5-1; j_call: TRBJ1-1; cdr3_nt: TGCGCCAGCAGCTTGGCCGCGGGGGGTACTGAAGCTTTCTTT; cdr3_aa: CASSLAAGGTEAFF
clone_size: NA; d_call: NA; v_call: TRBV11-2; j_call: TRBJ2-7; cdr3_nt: TGTGCCAGCAGCTTAGGAACCTACGAGCAGTACTTC; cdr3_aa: CASSLGTYEQYF
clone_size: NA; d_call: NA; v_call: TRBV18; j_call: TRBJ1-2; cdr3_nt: TGTGCCAGCTCACCACCGGACAGCGGCTACACCTTC; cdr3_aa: CASSPPDSGYTF
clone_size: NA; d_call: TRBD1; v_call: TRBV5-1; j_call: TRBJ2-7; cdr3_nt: TGCGCCAGCAGCATGGACAGGGGGAACGACGAGCAGTACTTC; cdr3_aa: CASSMDRGNDEQYF
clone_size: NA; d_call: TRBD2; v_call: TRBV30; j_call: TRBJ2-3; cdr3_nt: TGTGCCTGGAGTGTGGGGGGTCCGGGGGGAGATACGCAGTATTTT; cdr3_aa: CAWSVGGPGGDTQYF
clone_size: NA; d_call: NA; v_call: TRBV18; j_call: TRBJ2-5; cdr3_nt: TGTGCCAGCTCACCCCCAACAGGCGAAGAGACCCAGTACTTC; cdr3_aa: CASSPPTGEETQYF
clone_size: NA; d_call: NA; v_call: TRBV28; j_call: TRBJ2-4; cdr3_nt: TGTGCCAGCAGTTCTCCACAGGGCGTCAAAAACATTCAGTACTTC; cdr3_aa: CASSSPQGVKNIQYF
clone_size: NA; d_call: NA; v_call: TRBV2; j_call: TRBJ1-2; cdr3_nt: TGTGCCAGCAGTGAAGACGGCTATGGCTACACCTTC; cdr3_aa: CASSEDGYGYTF
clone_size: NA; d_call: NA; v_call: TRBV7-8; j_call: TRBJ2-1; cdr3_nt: TGTGCCAGCAGCTTAGAAGGGGATCTCTACAATGAGCAGTTCTTC; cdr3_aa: CASSLEGDLYNEQFF
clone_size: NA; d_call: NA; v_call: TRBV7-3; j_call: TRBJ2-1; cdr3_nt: TGTGCCAGCAGCTACTCCATCGTCAATGAGCAGTTCTTC; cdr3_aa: CASSYSIVNEQFF
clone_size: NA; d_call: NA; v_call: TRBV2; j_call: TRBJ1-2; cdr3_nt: TGTGCCAGCATGCGGTTCTATGGCTACACCTTC; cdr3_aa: CASMRFYGYTF
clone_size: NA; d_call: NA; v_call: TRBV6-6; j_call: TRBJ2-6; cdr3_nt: TGTGCCAGCAGTTACCCTCGCGGGACTGGGGCCAACGTCCTGACTTTC; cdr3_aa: CASSYPRGTGANVLTF
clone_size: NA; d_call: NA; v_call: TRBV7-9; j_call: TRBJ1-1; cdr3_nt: TGTGCCAGCAGCTTAGATGCGGGCACTGAAGCTTTCTTT; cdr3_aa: CASSLDAGTEAFF
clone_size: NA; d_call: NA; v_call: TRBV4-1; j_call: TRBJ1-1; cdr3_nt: TGCGCCAGCAGCCAAGTTTCGTCACGGGGGTCGGCTTTCTTT; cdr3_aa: CASSQVSSRGSAFF
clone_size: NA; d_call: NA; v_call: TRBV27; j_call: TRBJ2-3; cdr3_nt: TGTGCCAGCAGTTCCTGGGGAGGGGGGGCAGATACGCAGTATTTT; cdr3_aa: CASSSWGGGADTQYF
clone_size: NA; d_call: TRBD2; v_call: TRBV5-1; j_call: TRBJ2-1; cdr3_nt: TGCGCCAGCAGCGTGGGACTAGCGGGAGTGGGGTACAATGAGCAGTTCTTC; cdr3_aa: CASSVGLAGVGYNEQFF